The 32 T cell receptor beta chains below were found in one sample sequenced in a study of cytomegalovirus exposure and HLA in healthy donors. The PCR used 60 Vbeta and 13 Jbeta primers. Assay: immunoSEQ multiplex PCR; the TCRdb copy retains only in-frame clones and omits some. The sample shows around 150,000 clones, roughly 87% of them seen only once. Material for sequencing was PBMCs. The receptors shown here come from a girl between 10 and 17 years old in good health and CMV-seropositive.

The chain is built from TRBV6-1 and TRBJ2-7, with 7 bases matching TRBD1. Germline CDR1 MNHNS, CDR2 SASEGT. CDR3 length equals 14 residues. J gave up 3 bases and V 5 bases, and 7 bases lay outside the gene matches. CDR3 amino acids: CASSNRDRYYEQYF. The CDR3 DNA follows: TGTGCCAGCAGTAACCGGGACAGATACTACGAGCAGTACTTC.

The CDR3 reads CASSERQGGRQPQHF. Written as DNA, the CDR3 is TGTGCCAGTAGTGAGCGACAGGGGGGGAGACAGCCCCAGCATTTT. V gene TRBV19 combines with J gene TRBJ1-5, with 9 positions matching TRBD1. The length of the CDR3 is 15 residues. Germline-derived CDR1 and CDR2 are LNHDA and SQIVND (reference sequence). Losses at the gene ends were 5 bases for V and 7 bases for J; bases not matched to a gene: 9.

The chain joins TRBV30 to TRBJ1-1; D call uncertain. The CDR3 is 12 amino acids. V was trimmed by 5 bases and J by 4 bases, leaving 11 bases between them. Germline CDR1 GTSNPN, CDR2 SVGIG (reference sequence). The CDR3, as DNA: TGTGCCTGGGACCATCCGGGCACTGAAGCTTTCTTT. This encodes CAWDHPGTEAFF. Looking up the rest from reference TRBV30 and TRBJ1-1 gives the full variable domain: SQTIHQWPATLVQPVGSPLSLECTVEGTSNPNLYWYRQAAGRGLQLLFYSVGIGQISSEVPQNLSASRPQDRQFILSSKKLLLSDSGFYLCAWDHPGTEAFFGQGTRLTVV.

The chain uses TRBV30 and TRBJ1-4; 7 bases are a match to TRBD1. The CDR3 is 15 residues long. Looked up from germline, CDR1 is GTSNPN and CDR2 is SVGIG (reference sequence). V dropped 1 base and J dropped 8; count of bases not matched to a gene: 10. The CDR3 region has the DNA TGTGCCTGGAGTGAGACAGGGTTACCGAGCGAAAAACTGTTTTTT. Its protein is CAWSETGLPSEKLFF. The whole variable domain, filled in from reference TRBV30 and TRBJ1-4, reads SQTIHQWPATLVQPVGSPLSLECTVEGTSNPNLYWYRQAAGRGLQLLFYSVGIGQISSEVPQNLSASRPQDRQFILSSKKLLLSDSGFYLCAWSETGLPSEKLFFGSGTQLSVL.

CDR3 nucleotides: TGTGCCAGCAGCTTGTGGGACGGGAGGTTCACCGGGGAGCTGTTTTTT. Its protein product is CASSLWDGRFTGELFF. The chain joins TRBV7-9 to TRBJ2-2; 7 positions agree with TRBD2. The CDR3 covers 16 residues. Germline V lookup: CDR1 SEHNR, CDR2 FQNEAQ (reference sequence). Unmatched junction bases numbered 8, after V lost 3 bases and J lost 4 bases.

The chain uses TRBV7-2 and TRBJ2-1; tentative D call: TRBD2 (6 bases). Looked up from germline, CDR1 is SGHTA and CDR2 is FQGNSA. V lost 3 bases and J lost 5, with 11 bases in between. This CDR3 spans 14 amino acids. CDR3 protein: CASSFQEGNNEQFF. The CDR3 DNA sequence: TGTGCCAGCAGCTTTCAGGAGGGCAACAATGAGCAGTTCTTC. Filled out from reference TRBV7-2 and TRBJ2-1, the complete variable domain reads GAGVSQSPSNKVTEKGKDVELRCDPISGHTALYWYRQSLGQGLEFLIYFQGNSAPDKSGLPSDRFSAERTGGSVSTLTIQRTQQEDSAVYLCASSFQEGNNEQFFGPGTRLTVL.

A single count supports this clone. The CDR3 DNA sequence: TGTGCCAGTAGTAAAGGGACTAGCGGGGCGCAGATAACCTACGAGCAGTACTTC. Its translation is CASSKGTSGAQITYEQYF. The V and J genes are TRBV19 and TRBJ2-7; 13 nucleotides line up with TRBD2. The germline CDR1 and CDR2 sequences are LNHDA and SQIVND (reference sequence). V dropped 4 bases and J dropped 2; count of bases not matched to a gene: 11. This CDR3 has 18 amino acids.

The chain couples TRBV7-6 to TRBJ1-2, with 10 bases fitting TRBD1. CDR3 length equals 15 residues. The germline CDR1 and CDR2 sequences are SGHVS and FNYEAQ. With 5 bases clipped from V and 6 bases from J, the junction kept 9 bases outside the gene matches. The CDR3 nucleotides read TGTGCCAGCAGCGCCTCCGGGACAGGGGCCGATGGCTACACCTTC. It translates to CASSASGTGADGYTF. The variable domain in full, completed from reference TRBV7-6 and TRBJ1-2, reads GAGVSQSPRYKVTKRGQDVALRCDPISGHVSLYWYRQALGQGPEFLTYFNYEAQQDKSGLPNDRFSAERPEGSISTLTIQRTEQRDSAMYRCASSASGTGADGYTFGSGTRLTVV.

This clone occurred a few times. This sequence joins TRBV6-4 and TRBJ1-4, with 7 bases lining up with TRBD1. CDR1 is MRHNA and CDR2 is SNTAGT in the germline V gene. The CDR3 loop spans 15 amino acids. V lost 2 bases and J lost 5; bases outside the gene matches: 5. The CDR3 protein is CASSDPAGGNEKLFF. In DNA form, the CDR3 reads TGTGCCAGCAGTGACCCGGCAGGGGGGAATGAAAAACTGTTTTTT.

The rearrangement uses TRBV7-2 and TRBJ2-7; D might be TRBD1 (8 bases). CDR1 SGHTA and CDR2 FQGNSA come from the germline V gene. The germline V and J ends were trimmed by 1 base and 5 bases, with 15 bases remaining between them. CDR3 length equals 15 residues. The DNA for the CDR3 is TGTGCCAGCAGCTTAGTAACAGGGGGGGGAAACGAGCAGTACTTC. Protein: CASSLVTGGGNEQYF.

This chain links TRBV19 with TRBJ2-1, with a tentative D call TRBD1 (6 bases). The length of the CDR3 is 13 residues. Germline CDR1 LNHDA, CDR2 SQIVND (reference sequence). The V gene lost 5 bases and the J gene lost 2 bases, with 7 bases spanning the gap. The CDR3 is CASSWDTYNEQFF. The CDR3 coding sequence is TGTGCCAGTAGTTGGGACACCTACAATGAGCAGTTCTTC.

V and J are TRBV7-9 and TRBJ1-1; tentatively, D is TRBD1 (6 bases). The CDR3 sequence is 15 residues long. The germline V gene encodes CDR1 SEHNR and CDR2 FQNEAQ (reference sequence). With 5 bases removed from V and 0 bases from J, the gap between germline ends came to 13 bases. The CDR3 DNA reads TGTGCCAGCAGCCCCCCGAACAGGGTGAACACTGAAGCTTTCTTT. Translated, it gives CASSPPNRVNTEAFF.

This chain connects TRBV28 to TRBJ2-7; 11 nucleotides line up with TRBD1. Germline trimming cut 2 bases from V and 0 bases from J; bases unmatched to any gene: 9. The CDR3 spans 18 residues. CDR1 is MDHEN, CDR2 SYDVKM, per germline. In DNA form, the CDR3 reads TGTGCCAGCAGTTTACCGTACGCCGGGACAGGGGGCTCCTACGAGCAGTACTTC. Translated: CASSLPYAGTGGSYEQYF.

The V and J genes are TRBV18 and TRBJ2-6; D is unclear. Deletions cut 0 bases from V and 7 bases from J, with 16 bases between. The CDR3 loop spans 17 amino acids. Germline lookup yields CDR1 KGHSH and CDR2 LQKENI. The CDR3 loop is CASSPPLFRVPANVLTF. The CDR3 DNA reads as TGTGCCAGCTCACCACCTCTTTTCCGGGTTCCTGCCAACGTCCTGACTTTC. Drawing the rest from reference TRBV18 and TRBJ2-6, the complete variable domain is NAGVMQNPRHLVRRRGQEARLRCSPMKGHSHVYWYRQLPEEGLKFMVYLQKENIIDESGMPKERFSAEFPKEGPSILRIQQVVRGDSAAYFCASSPPLFRVPANVLTFGAGSRLTVL.

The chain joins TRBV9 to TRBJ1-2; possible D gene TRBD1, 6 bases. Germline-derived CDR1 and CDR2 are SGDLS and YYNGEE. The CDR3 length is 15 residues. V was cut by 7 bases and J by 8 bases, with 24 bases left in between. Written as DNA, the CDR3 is TGTGCCAGCTCTCGGGCGGGGGCAGGGGATGTGGGCTACACCTTC. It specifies CASSRAGAGDVGYTF.

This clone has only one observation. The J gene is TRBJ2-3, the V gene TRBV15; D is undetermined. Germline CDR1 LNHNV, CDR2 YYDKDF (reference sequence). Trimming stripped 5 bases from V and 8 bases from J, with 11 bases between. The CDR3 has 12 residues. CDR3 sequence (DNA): TGTGCCACCAGCTCCCCCCCGGGTACGCAGTATTTT. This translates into CATSSPPGTQYF.

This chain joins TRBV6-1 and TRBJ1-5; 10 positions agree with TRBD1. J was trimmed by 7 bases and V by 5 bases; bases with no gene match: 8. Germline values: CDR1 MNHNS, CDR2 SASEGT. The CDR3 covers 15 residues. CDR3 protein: CASSRDRGLGQPQHF. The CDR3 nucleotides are TGTGCCAGCAGTAGGGACAGGGGACTGGGGCAGCCCCAGCATTTT.

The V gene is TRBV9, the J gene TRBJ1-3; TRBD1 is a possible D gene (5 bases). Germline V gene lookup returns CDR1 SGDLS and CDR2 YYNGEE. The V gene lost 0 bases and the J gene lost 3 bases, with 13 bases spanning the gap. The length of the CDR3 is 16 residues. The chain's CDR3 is CASSVGAGIFGNTIYF. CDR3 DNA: TGTGCCAGCAGCGTAGGAGCAGGGATTTTTGGAAACACCATATATTTT.

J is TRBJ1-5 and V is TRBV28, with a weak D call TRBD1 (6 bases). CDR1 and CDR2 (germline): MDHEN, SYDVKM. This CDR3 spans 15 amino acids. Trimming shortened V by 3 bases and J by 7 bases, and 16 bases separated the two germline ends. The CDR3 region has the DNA TGTGCCAGCAGTTTCCTTACAGGGTTGATACAGCCCCAGCATTTT. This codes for CASSFLTGLIQPQHF.

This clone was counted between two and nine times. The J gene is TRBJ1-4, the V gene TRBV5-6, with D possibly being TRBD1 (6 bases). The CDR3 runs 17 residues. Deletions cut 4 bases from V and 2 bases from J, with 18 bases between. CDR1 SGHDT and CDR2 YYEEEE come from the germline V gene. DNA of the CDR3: TGTGCCAGCAGCCGCAGGGGTACTCTAGGGACTAATGAAAAACTGTTTTTT. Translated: CASSRRGTLGTNEKLFF.

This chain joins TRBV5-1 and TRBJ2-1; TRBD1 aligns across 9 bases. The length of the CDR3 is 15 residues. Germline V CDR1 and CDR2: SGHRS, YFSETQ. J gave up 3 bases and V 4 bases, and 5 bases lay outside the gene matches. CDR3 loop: CASSGDRAGYNEQFF. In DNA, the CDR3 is TGCGCCAGCAGCGGGGACAGGGCTGGCTACAATGAGCAGTTCTTC.

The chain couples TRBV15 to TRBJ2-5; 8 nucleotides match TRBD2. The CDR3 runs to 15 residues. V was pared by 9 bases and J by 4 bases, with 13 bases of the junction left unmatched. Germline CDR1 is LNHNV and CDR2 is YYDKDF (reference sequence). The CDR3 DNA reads TGTGCCACAACAGCCTATGGGCGGGGGGCAGAGACCCAGTACTTC. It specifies CATTAYGRGAETQYF.

The CDR3 is CASSLGAGNTGELFF. The CDR3 DNA reads as TGTGCCAGCAGCTTAGGAGCGGGTAACACCGGGGAGCTGTTTTTT. V gene TRBV7-2 combines with J gene TRBJ2-2, with a weak D call TRBD2 (6 bases). V lost 1 base, J lost 2 bases, and 8 bases lay in between. This CDR3 spans 15 amino acids. Germline V gives CDR1 SGHTA, CDR2 FQGNSA.

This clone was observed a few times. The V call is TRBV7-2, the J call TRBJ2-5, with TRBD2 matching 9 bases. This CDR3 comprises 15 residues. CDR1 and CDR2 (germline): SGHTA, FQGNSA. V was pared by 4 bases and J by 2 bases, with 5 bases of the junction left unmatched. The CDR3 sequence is CASSWSSGRQETQYF. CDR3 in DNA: TGTGCCAGCAGCTGGAGTAGCGGGAGACAAGAGACCCAGTACTTC.

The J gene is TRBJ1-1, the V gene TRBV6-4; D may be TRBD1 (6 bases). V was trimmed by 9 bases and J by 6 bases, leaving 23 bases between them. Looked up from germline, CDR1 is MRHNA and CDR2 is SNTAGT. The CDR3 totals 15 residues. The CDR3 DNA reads TGTGCCAGAACCATAGAATGGGGGCGCGTTTCTGAAGCTTTCTTT. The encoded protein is CARTIEWGRVSEAFF.

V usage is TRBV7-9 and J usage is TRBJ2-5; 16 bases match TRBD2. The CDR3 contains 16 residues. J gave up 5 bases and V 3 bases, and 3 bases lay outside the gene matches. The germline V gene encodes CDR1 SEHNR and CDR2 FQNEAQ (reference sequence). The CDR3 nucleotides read TGTGCCAGCAGCTTGGGACTAGCGGGAGGGGCTGAGACCCAGTACTTC. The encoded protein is CASSLGLAGGAETQYF.

The CDR3 DNA is TGTGCCAGCAGTTTTGGCAGGGCGGGATACGAGCAGTACTTC. This codes for CASSFGRAGYEQYF. The chain is built from TRBV6-5 and TRBJ2-7; weak D call: TRBD2 (6 bases). Germline loops: CDR1 MNHEY, CDR2 SVGAGI. The CDR3 spans 14 residues. V was cut by 4 bases and J by 4 bases, with 14 bases left in between.

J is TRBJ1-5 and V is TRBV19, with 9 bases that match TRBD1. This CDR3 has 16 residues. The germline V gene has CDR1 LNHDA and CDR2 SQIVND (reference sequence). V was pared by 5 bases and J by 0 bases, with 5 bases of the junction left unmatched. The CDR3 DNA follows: TGTGCCAGTAGTCCCGAGGACAGGGGTAGCAATCAGCCCCAGCATTTT. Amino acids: CASSPEDRGSNQPQHF.

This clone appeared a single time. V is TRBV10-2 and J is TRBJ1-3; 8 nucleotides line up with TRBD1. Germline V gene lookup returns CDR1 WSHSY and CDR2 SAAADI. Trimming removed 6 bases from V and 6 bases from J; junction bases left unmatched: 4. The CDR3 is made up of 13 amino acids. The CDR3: CASRRTGINTIYF. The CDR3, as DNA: TGCGCCAGCAGGAGGACAGGGATAAACACCATATATTTT.

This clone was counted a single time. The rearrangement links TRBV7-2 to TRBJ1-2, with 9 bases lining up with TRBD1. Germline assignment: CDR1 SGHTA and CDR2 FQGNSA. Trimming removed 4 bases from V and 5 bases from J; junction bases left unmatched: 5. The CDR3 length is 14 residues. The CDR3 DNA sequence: TGTGCCAGCAGCTCCCCCGGGACAGGGTATGGCTACACCTTC. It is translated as CASSSPGTGYGYTF.

The CDR3 bases are TGTGCCAGCAGTTGGACGGGAGGGAAAGAGACCCAGTACTTC. Translated: CASSWTGGKETQYF. This chain connects TRBV27 to TRBJ2-5, with TRBD2 identical over 8 bases. This CDR3 comprises 14 residues. CDR1 is MNHEY and CDR2 is SMNVEV in the germline V gene (reference sequence). V lost 4 bases to trimming and J lost 3 bases; unmatched junction nucleotides: 4.

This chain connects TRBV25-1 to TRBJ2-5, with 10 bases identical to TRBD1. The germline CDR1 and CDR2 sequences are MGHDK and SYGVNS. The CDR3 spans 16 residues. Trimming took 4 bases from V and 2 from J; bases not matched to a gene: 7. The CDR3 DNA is TGTGCCAGCAGTGTGGCCGGGACAGGGGCACAAGAGACCCAGTACTTC. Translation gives CASSVAGTGAQETQYF.